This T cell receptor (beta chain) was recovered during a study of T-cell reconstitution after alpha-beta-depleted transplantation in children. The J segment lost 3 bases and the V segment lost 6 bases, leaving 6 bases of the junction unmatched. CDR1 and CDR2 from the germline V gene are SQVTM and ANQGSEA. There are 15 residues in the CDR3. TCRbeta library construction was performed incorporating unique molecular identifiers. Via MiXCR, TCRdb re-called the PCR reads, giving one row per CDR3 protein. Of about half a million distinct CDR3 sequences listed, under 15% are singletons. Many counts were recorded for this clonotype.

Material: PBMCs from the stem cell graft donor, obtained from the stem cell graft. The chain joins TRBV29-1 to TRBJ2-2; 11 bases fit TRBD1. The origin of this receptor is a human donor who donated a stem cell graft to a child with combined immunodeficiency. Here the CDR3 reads CSVRLGQGDTGELFF. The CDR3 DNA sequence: TGCAGCGTGAGATTGGGACAGGGGGACACCGGGGAGCTGTTTTTT.